Here is one T cell receptor beta chain with its context. The record originates from a study of blood T cell repertoires in COVID-19. Study at large: The analysed material was cDNA or gDNA that came from T cells, B-cell-depleted T cells, or PBMCs.

V shed 1 base and J 6 bases; nucleotides not matched to a gene: 7. The CDR3 has 15 amino acids. Germline CDR1 reads SGHRS; CDR2 reads YFSETQ. Source study methods: Reference gene primers were amplified, and this amplification served to estimate nucleated cell counts. The data were produced by immunoSEQ multiplex PCR, yet TCRdb's version contains in-frame clones alone and is incomplete. V and J calls and clone size follow that table, whereas D and trimming were derived from the DNA. Here the sample spans a few hundred thousand clones, around 87% being singletons. Material: PBMCs or T cells enriched from blood (not recorded which). The chain joins TRBV5-1 to TRBJ2-1; 7 bases match TRBD1. The clonotype was recovered from a woman between 18 and 29 years old with acute COVID-19. Written as DNA, the CDR3 is TGCGCCAGCAGCTTGTTAGGGGACAGAGGCAATGAGCAGTTCTTC. Amino acids: CASSLLGDRGNEQFF.